This TCR beta chain was identified during a study of cytomegalovirus exposure and HLA in healthy donors. Notes on the study in general: Most TCRs appeared rarely, but some public TCRs recurred in many donors. The study labeled fewer than 200 TCR beta chains cytomegalovirus-associated.

This CDR3 has 13 residues. V gave up 0 bases and J gave up 3 bases, with 5 bases separating them. Germline V gene lookup returns CDR1 LNHNV and CDR2 YYDKDF (reference sequence). Amplification used 60 Vbeta primers and 13 Jbeta primers. Data came from immunoSEQ multiplex PCR; TCRdb stores just in-frame clones and leaves some out. The sample carries fewer than 200,000 clones, around four fifths recorded once. Notes on this clone: Antigen: not known.

The chain combines TRBV15 with TRBJ1-2, with D unresolved. The sequence was obtained from a man aged 30 to 45 in good health and CMV-seronegative. Sample: PBMCs. CDR3 nucleotide sequence: TGTGCCACCAGCAGAGAACGGTACTATGGCTACACCTTC. This gives the protein CATSRERYYGYTF.